The clone carrying this TCR beta chain was picked up a small number of times. The sample is drawn from a study of memory CD4+ T cells and cytomegalovirus serostatus. The CDR3 is 16 residues long. With V trimmed by 2 bases and J by 4 bases, 10 bases remained unmatched. From germline, CDR1 is MNHEY and CDR2 SVGAGI. The sort gate was single viable CD3+CD4+CD8-CD45RO+ cells for memory CD4+ T cells. Data came from immunoSEQ multiplex PCR; TCRdb stores just in-frame clones and leaves some out. This repertoire shows tens of thousands of clones, around 78% found once; its top ten account for approximately 1.5%.

Input material: memory CD4+ T cells from blood. The J gene is TRBJ1-1, the V gene TRBV6-5; 7 nucleotides line up with TRBD1. This sequence originates from an adult in good health and CMV-seronegative. The CDR3 DNA is TGTGCCAGCAGTTACCGCGCCCAGGGGGGAGTCACTGAAGCTTTCTTT. It yields the protein CASSYRAQGGVTEAFF.